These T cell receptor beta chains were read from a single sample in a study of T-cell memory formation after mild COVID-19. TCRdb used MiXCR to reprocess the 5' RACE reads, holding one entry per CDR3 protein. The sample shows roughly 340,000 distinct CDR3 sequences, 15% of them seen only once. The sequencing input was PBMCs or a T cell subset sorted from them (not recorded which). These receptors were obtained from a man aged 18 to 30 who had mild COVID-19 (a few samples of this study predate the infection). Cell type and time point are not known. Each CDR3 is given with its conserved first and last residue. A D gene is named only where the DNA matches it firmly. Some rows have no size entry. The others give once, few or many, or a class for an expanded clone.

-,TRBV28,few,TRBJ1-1,TGTGCCAGCAGCCTTGCGGTTTTGGCAAGAGCTTTCTTT,CASSLAVLARAFF
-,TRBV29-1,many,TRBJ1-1,TGCAGCGTTGTGTCTCCGGGGATGAACACTGAAGCTTTCTTT,CSVVSPGMNTEAFF
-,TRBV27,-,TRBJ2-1,TGTGCCAGCAGTCCGCTTCCGACAGCCTCATTAAACAATGAGCAGTTCTTC,CASSPLPTASLNNEQFF
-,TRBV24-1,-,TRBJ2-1,TGTGCCACCAGTGTGGGCAGAACGAAGCAGTTCTTC,CATSVGRTKQFF
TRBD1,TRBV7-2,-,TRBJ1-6,TGTGCCAGCAGCTTAGGGACAGGGGCAAATAATTCACCCCTCCACTTT,CASSLGTGANNSPLHF
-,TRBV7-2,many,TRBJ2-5,TGTGCCAGCAGAGTTGGCGGCGGAGGGTTTGAGACCCAGTACTTC,CASRVGGGGFETQYF
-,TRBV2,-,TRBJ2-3,TGTGCCAGCCAAAACAGGGCAGTAATGGGCACAGATACGCAGTATTTT,CASQNRAVMGTDTQYF
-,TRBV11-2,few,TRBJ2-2,TGTGCCAGCAGCTGGGGGAGCGCTGCGAACACCGGGGAGCTGTTTTTT,CASSWGSAANTGELFF
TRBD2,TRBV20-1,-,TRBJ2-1,TGCAGTGCTAGAGATCCCACGACTAGCGGGGGTGGGCAGTTCTTC,CSARDPTTSGGGQFF
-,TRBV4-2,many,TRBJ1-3,TGTGCCAGCAGCGCCCGACGCTGGAATAACTCTGGAAACACCATATATTTT,CASSARRWNNSGNTIYF
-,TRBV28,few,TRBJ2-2,TGTGCCAGCTATGAAAGGAACACCGGGGAGCTGTTTTTT,CASYERNTGELFF
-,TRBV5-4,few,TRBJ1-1,TGTGCCAGCAGCTTGGGACTGCGTGAAGCTTTCTTT,CASSLGLREAFF
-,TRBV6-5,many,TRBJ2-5,TGTGCCAGCAGTTCCCGGACGGGCATCGGCTCGGAGACCCAGTACTTC,CASSSRTGIGSETQYF
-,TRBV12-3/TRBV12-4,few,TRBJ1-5,TGTGCCAGCAGCCGGCAGGATCAGCCCCAGCATTTT,CASSRQDQPQHF
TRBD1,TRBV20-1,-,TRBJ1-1,TGCAGTGCTTCGCGGACAGGGCGGAACACTGAAGCTTTCTTT,CSASRTGRNTEAFF
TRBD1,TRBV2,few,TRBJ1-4,TGTGCCAGCAGTGAAGCCACGGAACCAGGACAGGCTCCAAATGAAAAACTGTTTTTT,CASSEATEPGQAPNEKLFF
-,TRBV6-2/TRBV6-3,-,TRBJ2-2,TGTGCCAGCCGGCCAGGGAACACCGGGGAGCTGTTTTTT,CASRPGNTGELFF
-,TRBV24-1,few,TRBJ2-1,TGTGCCACCAGCACTCCACCGGGACTTTTCTACAATGAGCAGTTCTTC,CATSTPPGLFYNEQFF
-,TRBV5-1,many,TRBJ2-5,TGCGCCAGCAGCTACGGGTCTGAAACACAAGAGACCCAGTACTTC,CASSYGSETQETQYF
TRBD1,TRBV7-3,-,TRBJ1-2,TGTGCCAGCAGCTCCCCAGGGGGCTGGGGCTACACCTTC,CASSSPGGWGYTF
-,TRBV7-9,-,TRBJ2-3,TGTGCCACGCGACCAGCGGTCGGGACAGATACGCAGTATTTT,CATRPAVGTDTQYF
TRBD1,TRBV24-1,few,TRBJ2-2,TGTGCCACCAGTGATTCGTTGGGGACAGGATCCACCGGGGAGCTGTTTTTT,CATSDSLGTGSTGELFF
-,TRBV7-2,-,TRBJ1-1,TGTGCCAGCAGCTTACAAGGACGCCATGAAGCTTTCTTT,CASSLQGRHEAFF
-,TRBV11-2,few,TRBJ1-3,TGTGCCAGCAGCCCCCTAGCGGGGTCAGGAAACACCATATATTTT,CASSPLAGSGNTIYF
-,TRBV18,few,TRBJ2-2,TGTGCCAGCTCACCAGGGGTAAGACAGAAGATTGCCGGGGAGCTGTTTTTT,CASSPGVRQKIAGELFF
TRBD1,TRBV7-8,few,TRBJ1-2,TGTGCCAGCAGCATGGAGGGACAGGGTCGCTACACCTTC,CASSMEGQGRYTF
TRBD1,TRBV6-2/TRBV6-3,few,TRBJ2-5,TGTGCCAGCAGTTACCCCGGGACAGGGGAAGAGACCCAGTACTTC,CASSYPGTGEETQYF
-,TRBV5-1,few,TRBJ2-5,TGCGCCAGCAGCTTGGGTCAGGACGGGGAGACCCAGTACTTC,CASSLGQDGETQYF
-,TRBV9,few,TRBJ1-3,TGTGCCAGCAGCGCAAGACCTTCCATCCAACACGGCTCTGGAAACACCATATATTTT,CASSARPSIQHGSGNTIYF
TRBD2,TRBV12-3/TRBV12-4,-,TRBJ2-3,TGTGCCACCAATAGCGGGGCTAGCACAGATACGCAGTATTTT,CATNSGASTDTQYF
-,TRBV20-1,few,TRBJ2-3,TGCAGTGCTAGTACGGGGAGCGCCACAGATACGCAGTATTTT,CSASTGSATDTQYF
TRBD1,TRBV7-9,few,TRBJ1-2,TGTGCCAGCAGCCAAGAACAGGGGTTTGGCTACACCTTC,CASSQEQGFGYTF
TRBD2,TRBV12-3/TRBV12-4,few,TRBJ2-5,TGTGCCAGCAGTTTCCGGGGGGGATACCAAGAGACCCAGTACTTC,CASSFRGGYQETQYF
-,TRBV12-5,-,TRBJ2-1,TGTGCTAGTGCCCTTGCCTACAATGAGCAGTTCTTC,CASALAYNEQFF
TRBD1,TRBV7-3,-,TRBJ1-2,TGTGCCAGCAGCTTAAGTCCGGACAGGGGGCAAGACTATGGCTACACCTTC,CASSLSPDRGQDYGYTF
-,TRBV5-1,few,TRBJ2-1,TGCGCCAGCAGCTGGGGACCAGCCGACGAGCAGTTCTTC,CASSWGPADEQFF
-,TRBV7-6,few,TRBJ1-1,TGTGCCAGCAGGAAACAGGGACCCCGGGACACTGAAGCTTTCTTT,CASRKQGPRDTEAFF
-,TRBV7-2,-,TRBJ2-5,TGTGCCAGCAGCTCCCCAGTGTACCAAGAGACCCAGTACTTC,CASSSPVYQETQYF
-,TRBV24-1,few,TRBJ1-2,TGTGCCACCGACCGGACCGATCAGACGGATGGCTACACCTTC,CATDRTDQTDGYTF
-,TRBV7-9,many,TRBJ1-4,TGTGCCAGCAGCTTAGCGGGGGCGGCTAATGAAAAACTGTTTTTT,CASSLAGAANEKLFF
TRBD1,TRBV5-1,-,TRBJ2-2,TGCGCCAGCAGCCAGGACAGGGCGGACGGGGAGCTGTTTTTT,CASSQDRADGELFF
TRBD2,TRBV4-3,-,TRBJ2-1,TGCGCTTCCGGGACTAGCGGGGGCTACAATGAGCAGTTCTTC,CASGTSGGYNEQFF
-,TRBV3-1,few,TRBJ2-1,TGTGCCAGCAGCCAAGACGACCGTAACAATGAGCAGTTCTTC,CASSQDDRNNEQFF
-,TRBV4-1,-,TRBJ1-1,TGCGCCAGCAGCCAGTCATGGGGGGCGGCTGAAGCTTTCTTT,CASSQSWGAAEAFF
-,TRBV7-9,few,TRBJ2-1,TGTGCCAGCAGCTTAAGGCAGGGCGAGCAGTTCTTC,CASSLRQGEQFF